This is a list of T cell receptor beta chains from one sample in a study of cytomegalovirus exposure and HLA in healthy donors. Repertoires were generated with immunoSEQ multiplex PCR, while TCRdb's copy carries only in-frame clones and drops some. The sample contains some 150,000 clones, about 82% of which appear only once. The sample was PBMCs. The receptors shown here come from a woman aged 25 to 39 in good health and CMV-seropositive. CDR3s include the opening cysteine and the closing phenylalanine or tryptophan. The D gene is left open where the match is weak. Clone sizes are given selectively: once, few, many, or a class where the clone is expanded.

CDR3 protein: CASSYQGADSPNQPQHF
CDR3 DNA: TGTGCCAGCAGCTACCAGGGGGCGGATAGTCCTAATCAGCCCCAGCATTTT
CDR3 length: 17
D gene: TRBD1
V gene: TRBV28
J gene: TRBJ1-5
clone size: .

CDR3 protein: CAREERALLSSYNEQFF
CDR3 DNA: TGCGCCAGAGAGGAGCGGGCTCTCTTAAGCTCCTACAATGAGCAGTTCTTC
CDR3 length: 17
D gene: .
V gene: TRBV5-1
J gene: TRBJ2-1
clone size: .

CDR3 protein: CASSSRTVNTLPGTGELFF
CDR3 DNA: TGTGCCAGCAGCTCCAGGACAGTAAATACCCTCCCGGGCACCGGGGAGCTGTTTTTT
CDR3 length: 19
D gene: .
V gene: TRBV7-9
J gene: TRBJ2-2
clone size: .

CDR3 protein: CASSPRDEQYF
CDR3 DNA: TGTGCCAGCAGCCCCAGGGACGAGCAGTACTTC
CDR3 length: 11
D gene: .
V gene: TRBV6-6
J gene: TRBJ2-7
clone size: .

CDR3 protein: CASSARAGGNTEAFF
CDR3 DNA: TGTGCCAGCAGCGCTCGGGCAGGGGGCAACACTGAAGCTTTCTTT
CDR3 length: 15
D gene: TRBD1
V gene: TRBV7-2
J gene: TRBJ1-1
clone size: .

CDR3 protein: CASSSPDRVSTEAFF
CDR3 DNA: TGTGCCAGCAGTTCCCCGGACAGGGTGAGCACTGAAGCTTTCTTT
CDR3 length: 15
D gene: TRBD1
V gene: TRBV6-1
J gene: TRBJ1-1
clone size: .

CDR3 protein: CASGFDSSLPYEQYF
CDR3 DNA: TGTGCTAGTGGTTTTGACAGCTCCCTCCCCTACGAGCAGTACTTC
CDR3 length: 15
D gene: .
V gene: TRBV12-5
J gene: TRBJ2-7
clone size: once

CDR3 protein: CASSPQGSGETQYF
CDR3 DNA: TGTGCCAGCAGCCCACAGGGGTCCGGGGAGACCCAGTACTTC
CDR3 length: 14
D gene: TRBD1
V gene: TRBV7-9
J gene: TRBJ2-5
clone size: .

CDR3 protein: CASSYSQGGNQPQHF
CDR3 DNA: TGTGCCAGCAGTTACTCCCAGGGCGGCAATCAGCCCCAGCATTTT
CDR3 length: 15
D gene: .
V gene: TRBV6-5
J gene: TRBJ1-5
clone size: .

CDR3 protein: CASSQPQHF
CDR3 DNA: TGTGCCTCCAGTCAGCCCCAGCATTTT
CDR3 length: 9
D gene: .
V gene: TRBV6-1
J gene: TRBJ1-5
clone size: .

CDR3 protein: CASSLGTFRQFF
CDR3 DNA: TGTGCCAGCAGCCTAGGGACTTTTAGGCAGTTCTTC
CDR3 length: 12
D gene: .
V gene: TRBV14
J gene: TRBJ2-1
clone size: .

CDR3 protein: CASSKVAGTPCLIYNEQFF
CDR3 DNA: TGTGCCAGCAGCAAAGTAGCGGGGACCCCGTGTTTAATCTACAATGAGCAGTTCTTC
CDR3 length: 19
D gene: .
V gene: TRBV21-1
J gene: TRBJ2-1
clone size: .

CDR3 protein: CASSVGSGGRNTGELFF
CDR3 DNA: TGTGCCAGCAGCGTGGGTAGCGGGGGGCGAAACACCGGGGAGCTGTTTTTT
CDR3 length: 17
D gene: TRBD2
V gene: TRBV9
J gene: TRBJ2-2
clone size: .

CDR3 protein: CASSQAGVYNSPLHF
CDR3 DNA: TGCGCCAGCAGCCAGGCCGGAGTTTATAATTCACCCCTCCACTTT
CDR3 length: 15
D gene: .
V gene: TRBV4-3
J gene: TRBJ1-6
clone size: few

CDR3 protein: CSVRQGWDNEQFF
CDR3 DNA: TGCAGCGTTAGACAGGGATGGGACAATGAGCAGTTCTTC
CDR3 length: 13
D gene: TRBD1
V gene: TRBV29-1
J gene: TRBJ2-1
clone size: .

CDR3 protein: CASSLQGGNTEAFF
CDR3 DNA: TGTGCCAGCAGCTTACAGGGGGGGAACACTGAAGCTTTCTTT
CDR3 length: 14
D gene: TRBD1
V gene: TRBV7-9
J gene: TRBJ1-1
clone size: few

CDR3 protein: CASSSRTDTEAFF
CDR3 DNA: TGTGCCAGCAGCTCGCGGACAGACACTGAAGCTTTCTTT
CDR3 length: 13
D gene: .
V gene: TRBV11-3
J gene: TRBJ1-1
clone size: once

CDR3 protein: CASSPGQGTNEQYF
CDR3 DNA: TGCGCCAGCAGCCCGGGACAGGGCACCAACGAGCAGTACTTC
CDR3 length: 14
D gene: TRBD1
V gene: TRBV4-1
J gene: TRBJ2-7
clone size: .

CDR3 protein: CASSTMTGSNQPQHF
CDR3 DNA: TGTGCCAGTAGTACAATGACAGGGTCTAATCAGCCCCAGCATTTT
CDR3 length: 15
D gene: TRBD1
V gene: TRBV19
J gene: TRBJ1-5
clone size: few

CDR3 protein: CASSLVGSGQTDYTF
CDR3 DNA: TGCGCCAGCAGCTTGGTAGGCTCGGGACAGACGGACTACACCTTC
CDR3 length: 15
D gene: TRBD1
V gene: TRBV5-1
J gene: TRBJ1-2
clone size: once

CDR3 protein: CASTYQGVDYEQYF
CDR3 DNA: TGTGCCAGCACCTATCAGGGTGTGGACTACGAGCAGTACTTC
CDR3 length: 14
D gene: .
V gene: TRBV2
J gene: TRBJ2-7
clone size: .

CDR3 protein: CASSVGREGVAFF
CDR3 DNA: TGTGCCAGCAGTGTTGGTAGAGAGGGGGTGGCTTTCTTT
CDR3 length: 13
D gene: .
V gene: TRBV6-1
J gene: TRBJ1-1
clone size: .

CDR3 protein: CASSQLQGGEAFF
CDR3 DNA: TGTGCCAGCAGCCAACTACAGGGCGGTGAAGCTTTCTTT
CDR3 length: 13
D gene: .
V gene: TRBV14
J gene: TRBJ1-1
clone size: .

CDR3 protein: CSSSLWLNQPQHF
CDR3 DNA: TGTTCCAGCAGCTTATGGCTCAATCAGCCCCAGCATTTT
CDR3 length: 13
D gene: .
V gene: TRBV7-9
J gene: TRBJ1-5
clone size: .

CDR3 protein: CASSQGQGLEKLFF
CDR3 DNA: TGCGCCAGCAGCCAGGGACAGGGCCTCGAAAAACTGTTTTTT
CDR3 length: 14
D gene: TRBD1
V gene: TRBV4-3
J gene: TRBJ1-4
clone size: .

CDR3 protein: CASSLGDTDTQYF
CDR3 DNA: TGTGCCAGCAGCTTAGGAGACACAGATACGCAGTATTTT
CDR3 length: 13
D gene: .
V gene: TRBV7-2
J gene: TRBJ2-3
clone size: .

CDR3 protein: CASSRTGGSTGELFF
CDR3 DNA: TGTGCCAGCAGCCGGACAGGGGGCTCCACCGGGGAGCTGTTTTTT
CDR3 length: 15
D gene: TRBD1
V gene: TRBV9
J gene: TRBJ2-2
clone size: once

CDR3 protein: CASSLPHRGARTDTQYF
CDR3 DNA: TGTGCCAGCAGTTTACCTCACCGCGGGGCCCGCACAGATACGCAGTATTTT
CDR3 length: 17
D gene: .
V gene: TRBV28
J gene: TRBJ2-3
clone size: .